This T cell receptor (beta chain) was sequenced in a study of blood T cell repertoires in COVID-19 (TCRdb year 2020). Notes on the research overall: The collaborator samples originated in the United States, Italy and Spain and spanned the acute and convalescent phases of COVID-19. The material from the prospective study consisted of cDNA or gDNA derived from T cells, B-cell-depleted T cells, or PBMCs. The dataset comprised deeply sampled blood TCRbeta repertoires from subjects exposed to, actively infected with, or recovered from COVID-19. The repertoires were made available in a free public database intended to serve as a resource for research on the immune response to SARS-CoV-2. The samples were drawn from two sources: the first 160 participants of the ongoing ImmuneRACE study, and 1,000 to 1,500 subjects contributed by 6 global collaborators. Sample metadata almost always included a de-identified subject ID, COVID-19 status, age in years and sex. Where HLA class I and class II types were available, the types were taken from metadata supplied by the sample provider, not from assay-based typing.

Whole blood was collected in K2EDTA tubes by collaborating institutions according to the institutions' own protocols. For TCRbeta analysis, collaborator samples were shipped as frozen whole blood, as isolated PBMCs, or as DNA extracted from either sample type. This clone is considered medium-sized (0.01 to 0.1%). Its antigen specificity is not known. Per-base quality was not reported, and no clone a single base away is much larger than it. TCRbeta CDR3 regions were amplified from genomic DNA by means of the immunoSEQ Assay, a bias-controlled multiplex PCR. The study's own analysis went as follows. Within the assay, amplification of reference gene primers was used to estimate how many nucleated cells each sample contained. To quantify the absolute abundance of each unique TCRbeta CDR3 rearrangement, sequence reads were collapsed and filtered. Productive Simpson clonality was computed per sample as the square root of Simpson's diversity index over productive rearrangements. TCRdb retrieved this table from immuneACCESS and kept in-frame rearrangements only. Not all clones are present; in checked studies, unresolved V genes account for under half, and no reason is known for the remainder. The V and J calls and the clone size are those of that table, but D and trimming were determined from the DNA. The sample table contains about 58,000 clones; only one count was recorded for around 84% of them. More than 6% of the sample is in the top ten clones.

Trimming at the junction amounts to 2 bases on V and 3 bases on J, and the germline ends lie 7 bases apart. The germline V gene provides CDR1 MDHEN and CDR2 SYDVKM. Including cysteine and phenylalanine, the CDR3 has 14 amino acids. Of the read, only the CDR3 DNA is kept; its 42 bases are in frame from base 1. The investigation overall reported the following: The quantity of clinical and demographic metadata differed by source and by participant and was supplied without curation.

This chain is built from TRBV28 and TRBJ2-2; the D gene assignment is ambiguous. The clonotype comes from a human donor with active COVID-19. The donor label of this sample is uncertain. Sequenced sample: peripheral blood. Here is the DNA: TGTGCCAGCAGTTTAGGTACTTACACCGGGGAGCTGTTTTTT. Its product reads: CASSLGTYTGELFF.